Listed below are T cell receptor beta chains from one sample, sequenced in a study of OX40 agonist ivuxolimab in advanced cancers. Clones were read by immunoSEQ multiplex PCR, and TCRdb kept only the in-frame ones, dropping some. Found here are about 55,000 clones, around 88% of them singletons; the top ten hold roughly 13%. The material sequenced was CD4+ or CD8+ T cells sorted from blood, taken in a trial of the OX40 agonist ivuxolimab. Receptor source: an adult with an advanced solid tumor such as melanoma, head and neck, liver or kidney cancer. Each CDR3 is given with its conserved first and last residue. The D gene is left open where the match is weak. Only part of the rows carry a size: once, few, many, or a class if the clone is expanded.

. | TRBJ1-2 | 15 | TRBV4-2 | . | TGTGCCAGCAGCCAAGATCTAGGGGGGGTCTATGGCTACACCTTC | CASSQDLGGVYGYTF
. | TRBJ2-6 | 19 | TRBV7-6 | . | TGTGCCAGCAGCCCGGAACCGGGACTCTTGATCTCTGGGGCCAACGTCCTGACTTTC | CASSPEPGLLISGANVLTF
. | TRBJ2-5 | 17 | TRBV27 | . | TGTGCCAGCAGTTTAGTAGCCCGGAAGGGGATCGGAGAGACCCAGTACTTC | CASSLVARKGIGETQYF
. | TRBJ1-3 | 19 | TRBV1 | . | TGCACCAGCAGCCAAGATCGTCGGTCGACAGGGGGTTCTGGAAACACCATATATTTT | CTSSQDRRSTGGSGNTIYF
. | TRBJ1-2 | 16 | TRBV27 | TRBD1 | TGTGCCAGCAGCTCCGGACAGGGAAATTTTTACTATGGCTACACCTTC | CASSSGQGNFYYGYTF
few | TRBJ1-4 | 13 | TRBV25-1 | . | TGTGCCAGCAGTGAATTAAGGGCGGAAAAACTGTTTTTT | CASSELRAEKLFF
. | TRBJ1-1 | 13 | TRBV10-1 | . | TGCGCCAGCAGTGCCGGGGGGGGGTCTGAAGCTTTCTTT | CASSAGGGSEAFF
. | TRBJ2-7 | 15 | TRBV7-3 | . | TGTGCCAGCAGCTTAAATGGGCAGGGTAACTACGAGCAGTACTTC | CASSLNGQGNYEQYF
. | TRBJ2-1 | 15 | TRBV7-9 | . | TGTGCCAGCAGCTTCACTAGTGGGGGGGCCGATGAGCAGTTCTTC | CASSFTSGGADEQFF
. | TRBJ2-2 | 16 | TRBV4-2 | TRBD1 | TGTGCCAGCAGCCACGGATTACAGGGGGACACCGGGGAGCTGTTTTTT | CASSHGLQGDTGELFF
. | TRBJ1-1 | 17 | TRBV13 | . | TGTGCCAGCAGCTTAGGCCGAGGGTGGGGAACGGGGACTGAAGCTTTCTTT | CASSLGRGWGTGTEAFF
once | TRBJ1-2 | 15 | TRBV28 | TRBD1 | TGTGCCAGTGGGGGACAGGGGGCGATTGTCTATGGCTACACCTTC | CASGGQGAIVYGYTF
. | TRBJ1-1 | 17 | TRBV4-2 | . | TGTGCCAGCAGCCAAGGAACGGAGGGGGTTCTGAACACTGAAGCTTTCTTT | CASSQGTEGVLNTEAFF
. | TRBJ2-7 | 14 | TRBV4-3 | TRBD1 | TGCGCCAGCAGCCAGTTTCAGGGGGCGGGCGAGCAGTACTTC | CASSQFQGAGEQYF
. | TRBJ2-2 | 13 | TRBV27 | . | TGTGCCAGCAGTTTACAGGGAACCGGGGAGCTGTTTTTT | CASSLQGTGELFF
once | TRBJ2-1 | 14 | TRBV5-5 | TRBD1 | TGTGCCAGCAGCTTGGTTAGGACAGGGTTTTTTCAGTTCTTC | CASSLVRTGFFQFF
. | TRBJ1-5 | 14 | TRBV19 | . | TGTGCCAGTAGTGCGTACAAAACTGACCAGCCCCAGCATTTT | CASSAYKTDQPQHF
. | TRBJ2-3 | 16 | TRBV27 | TRBD1 | TGTGCCAGCAGTTTAACTAGGGGGCTTAGGACAGATACGCAGTATTTT | CASSLTRGLRTDTQYF
once | TRBJ2-7 | 13 | TRBV7-2 | TRBD1 | TGTGCCAGCAGCGGGACAGTAACCTACGAGCAGTACTTC | CASSGTVTYEQYF
. | TRBJ2-7 | 11 | TRBV28 | . | TGTGCCAGCAGTTCCCTACTCGAGCAGTACTTC | CASSSLLEQYF
. | TRBJ1-3 | 17 | TRBV7-9 | TRBD1 | TGTGCCAGCCGAACCTCGTCACAGGGGGCGCAAGGAAACACCATATATTTT | CASRTSSQGAQGNTIYF
. | TRBJ1-2 | 15 | TRBV13 | . | TGTGCCAGCAGCTACGGGCCGCGAGACCTTTATGGCTACACCTTC | CASSYGPRDLYGYTF
. | TRBJ2-3 | 16 | TRBV6-6 | TRBD2 | TGTGCCAGCAGTTACGAAACTAGCGGGGGGTCAGATACGCAGTATTTT | CASSYETSGGSDTQYF
. | TRBJ2-5 | 14 | TRBV9 | . | TGTGCCAGCAGCGTAGGGACAATTATGCAGACCCAGTACTTC | CASSVGTIMQTQYF
. | TRBJ2-7 | 13 | TRBV7-9 | . | TGTGCCAGCAGCTTACCCGGGGACTACGAGCAGTACTTC | CASSLPGDYEQYF
. | TRBJ2-7 | 14 | TRBV7-9 | . | TGTGCCAGCAGGGGGGGGCCAGGGACCTACGAGCAGTACTTC | CASRGGPGTYEQYF
. | TRBJ1-1 | 14 | TRBV18 | TRBD1 | TGTGCCAGCTCACTCGGACAGGGGAAAACTGAAGCTTTCTTT | CASSLGQGKTEAFF
few | TRBJ1-5 | 14 | TRBV5-1 | . | TGCGCCAGCAGCTTGGACTATAGCAATCAGCCCCAGCATTTT | CASSLDYSNQPQHF
once | TRBJ1-5 | 15 | TRBV28 | . | TGTGCCAGCAGTATCTTCAGAGGAGGCAATCAGCCCCAGCATTTT | CASSIFRGGNQPQHF
. | TRBJ2-1 | 15 | TRBV4-3 | . | TGCGCCAGCAGCCGTGAACAGGGTTTCGGTACGGTGCAGTTCTTC | CASSREQGFGTVQFF
. | TRBJ2-7 | 13 | TRBV5-6 | . | TGTGCCAGCAGCTCTGAGGCCGCGGGGGAGCAGTACTTC | CASSSEAAGEQYF
once | TRBJ2-2 | 14 | TRBV28 | . | TGTGCCAGCAATAGGCAGGGTGACACCGGGGAGCTGTTTTTT | CASNRQGDTGELFF
. | TRBJ2-3 | 14 | TRBV2 | . | TGTGCCAGCAGCAACGGGTTAGGGCCAGATACGCAGTATTTT | CASSNGLGPDTQYF
. | TRBJ2-4 | 17 | TRBV4-3 | TRBD1 | TGCGCCAGCAGCCGGACCCAACCGGGACAGGGGTCTGACATTCAGTACTTC | CASSRTQPGQGSDIQYF